The 28 T cell receptor beta chains below come from one sample, sequenced in a study of cytomegalovirus exposure and HLA in healthy donors. Use of 60 Vbeta and 13 Jbeta primers characterized the PCR. Measured with immunoSEQ multiplex PCR; TCRdb has only the in-frame clones, and not every one. The repertoire includes 100,000 to 150,000 clones, roughly four fifths of them detected once, and approximately 11% sits in the top ten. Material for sequencing was PBMCs. These receptors were taken from a male donor in good health and CMV-seropositive.

This chain links TRBV30 with TRBJ1-6; 10 nucleotides line up with TRBD1. Germline lookup yields CDR1 GTSNPN and CDR2 SVGIG (reference sequence). This CDR3 has 14 amino acids. Trimming took 4 bases from V and 7 from J; bases not matched to a gene: 4. The CDR3 is CAWKRDRGNSPLHF. CDR3 DNA: TGTGCCTGGAAACGGGACAGGGGAAATTCACCCCTCCACTTT.

The chain employs TRBV27 and TRBJ2-7, with D possibly matching TRBD1 (5 bases). CDR3 length: 13 amino acids. Looked up from germline, CDR1 is MNHEY and CDR2 is SMNVEV (reference sequence). The V end lost 3 bases, the J end lost 5 bases, and 11 bases lay between the germline ends. The CDR3 DNA is TGTGCCAGCAGTTTGTATCAGGGCCACGAGCAGTACTTC. Its protein is CASSLYQGHEQYF.

This chain links TRBV6-5 with TRBJ2-1; tentatively, D is TRBD2 (5 bases). The ends were cut back, 6 bases at V and 0 bases at J, with 6 bases in the middle. CDR1 is MNHEY and CDR2 is SVGAGI in the germline V gene. This CDR3 has 13 residues. This chain's CDR3 is CASRGSSYNEQFF. In DNA, the CDR3 is TGTGCCAGCAGGGGGAGCTCCTACAATGAGCAGTTCTTC.

Comments on this clone: One end of the junction fails to match germline, which may point to a read error. The chain has TRBV6-5 and TRBJ1-1; unclear D gene. CDR3 size: 15 residues. CDR1 and CDR2 from the germline V gene are MNHEY and SVGAGI. The CDR3 DNA reads as TGTGCCAGCAGCTACTACCAAAATCGGGTCACTGAAGCTTTCTTT. It codes for CASSYYQNRVTEAFF.

This chain connects TRBV7-2 to TRBJ2-5; 15 bases match TRBD2. The germline gives CDR1 SGHTA, CDR2 FQGNSA. The CDR3 length is 17 residues. Trimming at V came to 5 bases and at J to 5 bases, leaving 9 bases not matched to a gene. CDR3 region: CASSPRTSGRGSETQYF. CDR3 coding DNA: TGTGCCAGCAGCCCTAGGACTAGCGGGAGGGGGTCGGAGACCCAGTACTTC.

This clone was seen more than once but under ten times. The sample contains more than one DNA sequence encoding this CDR3. The rearrangement uses TRBV19 and TRBJ2-1; D call uncertain. The CDR3 spans 12 residues. Germline-derived CDR1 and CDR2 are LNHDA and SQIVND (reference sequence). V lost 3 bases to trimming and J lost 6 bases, with 6 bases between them. This chain's CDR3 is CASSIRVNEQFF. In DNA, the CDR3 is TGTGCCAGTAGTATCCGGGTCAATGAGCAGTTCTTC.

This sequence joins TRBV28 and TRBJ2-7; a weak D match, TRBD1 (5 bases). The CDR3 is made up of 14 amino acids. In germline, CDR1 is MDHEN, CDR2 SYDVKM. V lost 4 bases, J lost 2 bases, and 12 bases lay in between. The CDR3 sequence: CASSSPQGPYEQYF. CDR3 sequence (DNA): TGTGCCAGCAGTTCCCCCCAGGGCCCCTACGAGCAGTACTTC.

This chain uses TRBV11-2 with TRBJ2-7; 11 bases match TRBD2. Germline loops: CDR1 SGHAT, CDR2 FQNNGV. There are 15 residues in the CDR3. With 6 bases clipped from V and 3 bases from J, the junction kept 7 bases outside the gene matches. CDR3 coding DNA: TGTGCCAGCAGGCCTACTAGCGGGGGAGTCTACGAGCAGTACTTC. Protein product: CASRPTSGGVYEQYF.

The V call is TRBV19, the J call TRBJ1-2; D gene uncertain. The length of the CDR3 is 14 residues. CDR1 is LNHDA, CDR2 SQIVND, per germline (reference sequence). V lost 5 bases, J lost 4 bases, and 14 bases lay in between. The CDR3 coding sequence is TGTGCCAGTAGTCGACTTCGTGAGGTCTATGGCTACACCTTC. It translates to CASSRLREVYGYTF.

The CDR3 coding sequence is TGTGCCAGCAGTTGGGTGACAGGGGTTGGCACAGATACGCAGTATTTT. Its translation is CASSWVTGVGTDTQYF. The chain joins TRBV11-2 to TRBJ2-3, with 8 bases identical to TRBD1. The CDR3 length is 16 residues. Trimming took 6 bases from V and 1 from J; bases not matched to a gene: 9. CDR1 and CDR2 from the germline V gene are SGHAT and FQNNGV.

V usage is TRBV29-1 and J usage is TRBJ1-3; tentatively, D is TRBD1 (5 bases). Trimming took off 2 bases at V and 13 bases at J, with 18 bases between the two ends. Per germline, CDR1 SQVTM and CDR2 ANQGSEA. The CDR3 extends over 13 amino acids. CDR3 coding DNA: TGCAGCGTTGAAACGACGGGGGTAGGGTCTATATATTTT. Residues: CSVETTGVGSIYF.

The V and J genes are TRBV29-1 and TRBJ2-1; D gene uncertain. This CDR3 contains 13 residues. Deletions cut 3 bases from V and 10 bases from J, with 16 bases between. Per the germline V gene, CDR1 is SQVTM and CDR2 is ANQGSEA. Here the CDR3 reads CSVDGVLQYEQFF. The CDR3 DNA follows: TGCAGCGTTGATGGAGTATTACAATACGAGCAGTTCTTC.

The rearrangement joins TRBV4-2 to TRBJ1-2; possibly TRBD1 for D (6 bases). The CDR3 extends over 15 amino acids. Trimming stripped 3 bases from V and 3 bases from J, with 14 bases between. Germline CDR1 LGHNA, CDR2 YNFKEQ. The CDR3 DNA is TGTGCCAGCAGCCAGATCCGGGACAACGACTATGGCTACACCTTC. Protein sequence: CASSQIRDNDYGYTF.

The gene calls are TRBV2 and TRBJ2-4, with 7 bases that match TRBD1. The CDR3 covers 14 residues. Per the germline V gene, CDR1 is SNHLY and CDR2 is FYNNEI. Trimming took 7 bases from V and 2 from J; bases not matched to a gene: 5. CDR3 residues: CASTTGLSKNIQYF. The DNA for the CDR3 is TGTGCCAGCACGACAGGGCTTTCCAAAAACATTCAGTACTTC.

The V and J genes are TRBV28 and TRBJ2-1; D may be TRBD1 (5 bases). V gave up 5 bases and J gave up 2 bases, with 13 bases separating them. Germline V gene lookup returns CDR1 MDHEN and CDR2 SYDVKM. The CDR3 is 15 residues long. The CDR3 sequence is CASSDQGSTYNEQFF. Written as DNA, the CDR3 is TGTGCCAGCAGTGACCAGGGAAGTACCTACAATGAGCAGTTCTTC. The full variable domain, in which reference TRBV28 and TRBJ2-1 provide the parts outside the CDR3, is DVKVTQSSRYLVKRTGEKVFLECVQDMDHENMFWYRQDPGLGLRLIYFSYDVKMKEKGDIPEGYSVSREKKERFSLILESASTNQTSMYLCASSDQGSTYNEQFFGPGTRLTVL.

This sequence joins TRBV7-3 and TRBJ2-1; D unresolved. The CDR3 length is 15 residues. Germline V gene sequence: CDR1 SGHTA, CDR2 FQGTGA. The V end lost 5 bases, the J end lost 0 bases, and 11 bases lay between the germline ends. CDR3 bases: TGTGCCAGCAGCCTGAGGATCAGCTCCTACAATGAGCAGTTCTTC. It translates to CASSLRISSYNEQFF.

This clone was recorded a few times. The rearrangement uses TRBV6-5 and TRBJ1-2, with 7 nucleotides matching TRBD1. Germline V gene data show CDR1 as MNHEY and CDR2 as SVGAGI. This CDR3 is 13 amino acids long. V trimming: 5 bases; J trimming: 3 bases; junction bases outside the gene matches: 3. The CDR3 here is CASSHGQDYGYTF. The DNA of the CDR3 is TGTGCCAGCAGTCACGGACAGGACTATGGCTACACCTTC.

This clone occurred once. The rearrangement links TRBV19 to TRBJ2-7; a weak D match, TRBD1 (5 bases). The CDR3 length is 11 residues. V dropped 4 bases and J dropped 6 bases, with 7 bases sitting between them. Germline V lookup: CDR1 LNHDA, CDR2 SQIVND (reference sequence). CDR3 in amino acids: CASSTGFEQYF. In DNA, the CDR3 is TGTGCCAGTAGTACAGGGTTCGAGCAGTACTTC. Supplemented by reference TRBV19 and TRBJ2-7, the full variable domain reads DGGITQSPKYLFRKEGQNVTLSCEQNLNHDAMYWYRQDPGQGLRLIYYSQIVNDFQKGDIAEGYSVSREKKESFPLTVTSAQKNPTAFYLCASSTGFEQYFGPGTRLTVT.

The rearrangement links TRBV5-4 to TRBJ1-5; TRBD1 is a possible D gene (6 bases). Germline-derived CDR1 and CDR2 are SGHNT and YYREEE (reference sequence). The germline V and J ends were trimmed by 4 bases and 7 bases, with 9 bases remaining between them. The CDR3 is made up of 12 amino acids. DNA for the CDR3: TGTGCCAGCAGCGTACAGGGACAGCCCCAGCATTTT. This gives the protein CASSVQGQPQHF.

This chain connects TRBV18 to TRBJ2-7, with 11 bases aligning to TRBD2. CDR1 and CDR2 from the germline V gene are KGHSH and LQKENI. The J segment lost 2 bases and the V segment lost 9 bases, leaving 6 bases of the junction unmatched. The CDR3 is made up of 14 amino acids. This CDR3 reads CASSLSGRAYEQYF. The CDR3 nucleotides read TGTGCCAGTTCCCTTAGCGGGAGGGCCTACGAGCAGTACTTC. Looking up the rest from reference TRBV18 and TRBJ2-7 gives the full variable domain: NAGVMQNPRHLVRRRGQEARLRCSPMKGHSHVYWYRQLPEEGLKFMVYLQKENIIDESGMPKERFSAEFPKEGPSILRIQQVVRGDSAAYFCASSLSGRAYEQYFGPGTRLTVT.

This clone came up a few times. The chain links TRBV21-1 to TRBJ2-6; the D call of TRBD2 is as the table states it, not checked on the DNA. TRBV21-1 is recorded as a pseudogene. This CDR3 contains 16 residues. CDR3 sequence reads: CASSPQRGSGANVLTF. The CDR3 nucleotides read TGTGCCAGCAGCCCCCAGAGAGGCTCTGGGGCCAACGTCCTGACTTTC.

The chain is built from TRBV2 and TRBJ2-3; the match to TRBD2 covers 7 bases. After removal of 8 bases from V and 4 bases from J, the junction contained 12 bases not matched to a gene. This CDR3 comprises 15 residues. The germline V gene has CDR1 SNHLY and CDR2 FYNNEI. The CDR3, as DNA: TGTGCCAGCGGCCTTGGGTCGGGAGGTGCAGATACGCAGTATTTT. Its translation is CASGLGSGGADTQYF. Supplemented by reference TRBV2 and TRBJ2-3, the full variable domain reads EPEVTQTPSHQVTQMGQEVILRCVPISNHLYFYWYRQILGQKVEFLVSFYNNEISEKSEIFDDQFSVERPDGSNFTLKIRSTKLEDSAMYFCASGLGSGGADTQYFGPGTRLTVL.

This chain uses TRBV30 with TRBJ2-7; D may be TRBD2 (5 bases). Trimming left V 4 bases short and J 6 bases short, with 10 bases between. CDR3 length: 11 amino acids. Per germline, CDR1 GTSNPN and CDR2 SVGIG (reference sequence). The CDR3 reads CAWKREGEQYF. The CDR3 nucleotides read TGTGCCTGGAAAAGAGAGGGCGAGCAGTACTTC.

The chain couples TRBV4-2 to TRBJ2-1, with 8 bases matching TRBD2. V was pared by 0 bases and J by 9 bases, with 4 bases of the junction left unmatched. Germline V gives CDR1 LGHNA, CDR2 YNFKEQ. The CDR3 is 14 residues long. The CDR3 here is CASSQDRAGGEQFF. CDR3 bases: TGTGCCAGCAGCCAAGATCGGGCGGGAGGTGAGCAGTTCTTC.

This chain connects TRBV7-9 to TRBJ2-3; TRBD2 might be the D (6 bases). Germline-derived CDR1 and CDR2 are SEHNR and FQNEAQ (reference sequence). The CDR3 contains 13 residues. Trimming pared 5 bases from V and 4 bases from J, leaving 10 bases between. CDR3 loop: CASSEPGADTQYF. The CDR3 bases are TGTGCCAGCAGCGAACCGGGAGCAGATACGCAGTATTTT.

The V and J genes are TRBV19 and TRBJ2-1, with no clear D. Trimming pared 7 bases from V and 9 bases from J, leaving 7 bases between. There are 10 residues in the CDR3. Germline lookup yields CDR1 LNHDA and CDR2 SQIVND (reference sequence). The CDR3 coding sequence is TGTGCCAGTACTGGAGCTGAGCAGTTCTTC. This encodes CASTGAEQFF.

This chain uses TRBV6-5 with TRBJ1-1; 11 bases map to TRBD1. V lost 6 bases, J lost 5 bases, and 5 bases stayed unmatched. The germline gives CDR1 MNHEY, CDR2 SVGAGI. The CDR3 has 14 amino acids. The DNA of the CDR3 is TGTGCCAGCAGACCCGGGACAGGGGGAACTGAAGCTTTCTTT. Its protein product is CASRPGTGGTEAFF.

The rearrangement joins TRBV11-2 to TRBJ2-1; TRBD2 matches at 10 bases. Germline V gene data show CDR1 as SGHAT and CDR2 as FQNNGV. CDR3 length: 16 amino acids. The V gene end was trimmed by 4 bases and the J gene end by 0 bases; junction bases not matched to a gene: 3. Here the CDR3 DNA reads TGTGCCAGCAGCTCCGGACTAGCGGCCTCCTACAATGAGCAGTTCTTC. It specifies CASSSGLAASYNEQFF.